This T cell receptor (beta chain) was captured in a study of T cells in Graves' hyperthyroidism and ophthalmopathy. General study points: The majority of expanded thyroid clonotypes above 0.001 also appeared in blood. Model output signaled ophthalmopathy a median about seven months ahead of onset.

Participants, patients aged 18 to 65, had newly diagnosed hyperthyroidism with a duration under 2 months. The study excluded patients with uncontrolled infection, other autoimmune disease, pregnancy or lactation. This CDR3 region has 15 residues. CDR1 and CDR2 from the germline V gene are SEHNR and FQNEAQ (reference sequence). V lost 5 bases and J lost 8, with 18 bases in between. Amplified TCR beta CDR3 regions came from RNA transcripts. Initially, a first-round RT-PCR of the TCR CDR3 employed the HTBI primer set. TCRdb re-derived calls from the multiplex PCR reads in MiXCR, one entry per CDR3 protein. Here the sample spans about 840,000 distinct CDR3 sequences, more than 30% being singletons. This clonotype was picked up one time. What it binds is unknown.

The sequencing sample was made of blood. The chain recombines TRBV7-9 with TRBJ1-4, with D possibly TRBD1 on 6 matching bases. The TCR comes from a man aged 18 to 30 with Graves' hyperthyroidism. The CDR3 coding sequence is TGTGCCAGCAGCCGTCTAGCCGGGGGCGGGGAAAAACTGTTTTTT. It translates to CASSRLAGGGEKLFF.